Listed here are 24 T cell receptor beta chains from one sample, sequenced in a study of blood T cell repertoires in COVID-19. Measured with immunoSEQ multiplex PCR; TCRdb has only the in-frame clones, and not every one. The sample has more than 45,000 clones; about 87% are singletons. The sequenced sample was peripheral blood. The receptors shown here come from a human donor with active COVID-19. The donor label of this sample is uncertain.

This clone has a handful of counts. V usage is TRBV5-6 and J usage is TRBJ2-7; D is perhaps TRBD2 (7 bases). V was cut by 7 bases and J by 7 bases, with 24 bases left in between. CDR3 length: 15 residues. In germline, CDR1 is SGHDT, CDR2 YYEEEE. Written as DNA, the CDR3 is TGTGCCAGCCAAATGAAGGGGGAGGGTTGGTGGGAGCAGTACTTC. Its translation is CASQMKGEGWWEQYF.

This clone has a single count. The chain links TRBV5-4 to TRBJ1-1; 9 bases line up with TRBD1. CDR3 size: 14 residues. The junction had 6 bases not matched to a gene; V was cut back by 4 bases and J by 5 bases. CDR1 is SGHNT and CDR2 is YYREEE in the germline V gene (reference sequence). The DNA of the CDR3 is TGTGCCAGCAGCGGACCGACAGGGGGGACTGAAGCTTTCTTT. Translated: CASSGPTGGTEAFF.

V gene TRBV27 combines with J gene TRBJ1-2, with a weak D call TRBD1 (5 bases). Trimming stripped 2 bases from V and 8 bases from J, with 18 bases between. The germline gives CDR1 MNHEY, CDR2 SMNVEV (reference sequence). The CDR3 contains 15 residues. The CDR3 DNA is TGTGCCAGCAGTTTAAATCTCTTACCCGGGGGGGGCTACACCTTC. Its protein product is CASSLNLLPGGGYTF.

The chain joins TRBV6-5 to TRBJ2-7; weak D call: TRBD1 (6 bases). CDR1 is MNHEY and CDR2 is SVGAGI in the germline V gene. Trimming removed 6 bases at V and 2 bases at J, with 14 bases between. The CDR3 runs to 14 residues. The CDR3 nucleotides read TGTGCCAGCAGACTACAGGGAATCACCTACGAGCAGTACTTC. Translation gives CASRLQGITYEQYF.

The chain has TRBV9 and TRBJ1-2, with D possibly being TRBD1 (6 bases). V lost 8 bases to trimming and J lost 0 bases, with 14 bases between them. The germline V gene has CDR1 SGDLS and CDR2 YYNGEE. The CDR3 spans 14 residues. The CDR3 reads CASEGGLPNYGYTF. Written as DNA, the CDR3 is TGTGCCAGTGAGGGGGGGCTACCTAACTATGGCTACACCTTC.

The gene calls are TRBV15 and TRBJ1-4, with D maybe TRBD1 (5 bases). The V gene's germline CDR1 is LNHNV and CDR2 YYDKDF (reference sequence). The CDR3 is made up of 15 amino acids. Trimming took off 1 base at V and 3 bases at J, with 9 bases between the two ends. The CDR3 sequence is CATSRAARANEKLFF. In nucleotides, the CDR3 is TGTGCCACCAGCAGAGCGGCCAGGGCTAATGAAAAACTGTTTTTT.

The CDR3 region has the DNA TGTGCCAGCAGCTTTGGGGACAGGGGCGTCTCTGGGGCCAACGTCCTGACTTTC. Its protein product is CASSFGDRGVSGANVLTF. The rearrangement links TRBV11-3 to TRBJ2-6, with 10 bases lining up with TRBD1. Germline trimming cut 3 bases from V and 0 bases from J; bases unmatched to any gene: 5. CDR3 size: 18 residues. Germline V gene sequence: CDR1 SGHNT, CDR2 YENEEA.

V gene TRBV5-1 combines with J gene TRBJ2-7; TRBD1 aligns across 10 bases. Germline values: CDR1 SGHRS, CDR2 YFSETQ. CDR3 length equals 16 residues. The V gene end was trimmed by 0 bases and the J gene end by 2 bases; junction bases not matched to a gene: 5. This CDR3 is CASSLGGTGATYEQYF. The CDR3 region has the DNA TGCGCCAGCAGCTTGGGTGGGACAGGGGCCACCTACGAGCAGTACTTC.

This chain connects TRBV2 to TRBJ2-5, with TRBD1 identical over 10 bases. CDR1 is SNHLY and CDR2 is FYNNEI in the germline V gene. The CDR3 totals 16 residues. J was trimmed by 2 bases and V by 4 bases; bases with no gene match: 7. CDR3 sequence (DNA): TGTGCCAGCAGTGGGACAGGGGGAAGAGGTCAAGAGACCCAGTACTTC. Protein product: CASSGTGGRGQETQYF.

The chain uses TRBV5-1 and TRBJ2-4; possibly TRBD2 for D (5 bases). The V and J ends lost 0 bases and 0 bases respectively, with 7 bases between them. The V gene's germline CDR1 is SGHRS and CDR2 YFSETQ. The CDR3 sequence is 15 residues long. The DNA for the CDR3 is TGCGCCAGCAGCTTGGGTAGCGTAGCCAAAAACATTCAGTACTTC. It translates to CASSLGSVAKNIQYF.

The chain carries TRBV28 and TRBJ1-1; 8 bases map to TRBD1. The CDR3 contains 13 residues. After removal of 5 bases from V and 10 bases from J, the junction contained 9 bases not matched to a gene. Germline V lookup: CDR1 MDHEN, CDR2 SYDVKM. The CDR3 sequence is CASSRGQGGSAFF. CDR3 nucleotides: TGTGCCAGCAGTAGAGGACAGGGTGGCTCAGCTTTCTTT.

The chain carries TRBV19 and TRBJ2-7, with 10 bases lining up with TRBD1. This CDR3 has 16 amino acids. V lost 7 bases and J lost 2; bases outside the gene matches: 11. The V gene's germline CDR1 is LNHDA and CDR2 SQIVND (reference sequence). CDR3 sequence: CASTYGRDRGTYEQYF. In nucleotides, the CDR3 is TGTGCCAGTACCTATGGACGGGACAGGGGCACCTACGAGCAGTACTTC.

This chain joins TRBV2 and TRBJ2-7, with D possibly being TRBD1 (5 bases). This CDR3 is 14 amino acids long. Germline-derived CDR1 and CDR2 are SNHLY and FYNNEI. The V and J ends lost 2 bases and 3 bases respectively, with 11 bases between them. The CDR3 DNA reads as TGTGCCAGCAGTGAACAGGGAACATACTACGAGCAGTACTTC. Protein product: CASSEQGTYYEQYF.

The chain recombines TRBV7-3 with TRBJ2-2, with a possible D match to TRBD2 (6 bases). This CDR3 region has 12 residues. Trimming left V 5 bases short and J 6 bases short, with 7 bases between. Germline assignment: CDR1 SGHTA and CDR2 FQGTGA. CDR3 protein: CASSAGPGELFF. CDR3 DNA: TGTGCCAGCAGCGCGGGGCCCGGGGAGCTGTTTTTT.

The J gene is TRBJ1-5, the V gene TRBV18; 8 bases match TRBD1. This CDR3 is 13 amino acids long. CDR1 KGHSH and CDR2 LQKENI come from the germline V gene. V shed 2 bases, J shed 11 bases, and the junction held 5 bases outside the gene matches. This CDR3 is CASSPTGGEAQHF. The CDR3 nucleotides read TGTGCCAGCTCACCAACAGGGGGAGAGGCCCAGCATTTT.

The chain is built from TRBV11-2 and TRBJ1-5; D gene unclear. V was clipped by 5 bases and J by 5 bases, with 13 bases between them. The germline CDR1 and CDR2 sequences are SGHAT and FQNNGV. The CDR3 has 14 residues. The CDR3 loop is CASSRASRDQPQHF. The CDR3 DNA follows: TGTGCCAGCAGCCGCGCTTCAAGAGATCAGCCCCAGCATTTT.

This clone is classed as medium-sized (0.01 to 0.1%). V is TRBV7-9 and J is TRBJ2-3; tentatively, D is TRBD1 (5 bases). The CDR3 has 14 amino acids. V was shortened by 11 bases and J by 3 bases, with 18 bases between the two germline ends. Per germline, CDR1 SEHNR and CDR2 FQNEAQ (reference sequence). CDR3 DNA: TGTGCCTGCCAAGATCTCCAGGGAACAGATACGCAGTATTTT. Its protein is CACQDLQGTDTQYF.

This chain links TRBV7-3 with TRBJ2-2; TRBD1 is a possible D gene (6 bases). In germline, CDR1 is SGHTA, CDR2 FQGTGA. Trimming shortened V by 4 bases and J by 2 bases, and 8 bases separated the two germline ends. This CDR3 region has 14 residues. The CDR3 bases are TGTGCCAGCAGCTCGGGACATAACACCGGGGAGCTGTTTTTT. Protein sequence: CASSSGHNTGELFF.

The chain carries TRBV28 and TRBJ2-3; D remains unclear. Germline CDR1 MDHEN, CDR2 SYDVKM. The CDR3 has 13 residues. The CDR3 DNA follows: TGTGCTAACTCTGCCCCCGGGACAGATACGCAGTATTTT. It is translated as CANSAPGTDTQYF.

The chain links TRBV5-6 to TRBJ1-2; D remains unclear. The CDR3 covers 15 residues. The germline gives CDR1 SGHDT, CDR2 YYEEEE. Trimming took off 4 bases at V and 0 bases at J, with 13 bases between the two ends. CDR3 region: CASSQKWLANYGYTF. The CDR3, as DNA: TGTGCCAGCAGCCAAAAATGGCTCGCTAACTATGGCTACACCTTC. Looking up the rest from reference TRBV5-6 and TRBJ1-2 gives the full variable domain: DAGVTQSPTHLIKTRGQQVTLRCSPKSGHDTVSWYQQALGQGPQFIFQYYEEEERQRGNFPDRFSGHQFPNYSSELNVNALLLGDSALYLCASSQKWLANYGYTFGSGTRLTVV.

The V and J genes are TRBV25-1 and TRBJ1-6; the match to TRBD1 covers 7 bases. Germline V lookup: CDR1 MGHDK, CDR2 SYGVNS. The CDR3 runs to 14 residues. With V trimmed by 6 bases and J by 6 bases, 5 bases remained unmatched. CDR3 DNA sequence: TGTGCCAGCAGATCAAACAGGGGTAATTCACCCCTCCACTTT. This sequence encodes CASRSNRGNSPLHF.

The rearrangement uses TRBV4-3 and TRBJ2-5; 8 nucleotides match TRBD2. The germline gives CDR1 LGHNA, CDR2 YSLEER. The length of the CDR3 is 16 residues. Trimming cost V 4 bases and J 2 bases; bases outside gene matches: 9. The CDR3 DNA is TGCGCCAGCAGCCTCCTGAGTAGCGGGGCACAAGAGACCCAGTACTTC. It yields the protein CASSLLSSGAQETQYF.

The chain uses TRBV5-1 and TRBJ1-6, with 8 nucleotides matching TRBD1. The CDR3 consists of 15 residues. Germline V CDR1 and CDR2: SGHRS, YFSETQ. V shed 5 bases, J shed 7 bases, and the junction held 8 bases outside the gene matches. The CDR3 region is CASSSGQGANSPLHF. The CDR3 DNA reads TGCGCCAGCAGTAGTGGGCAGGGGGCAAATTCACCCCTCCACTTT.

The chain uses TRBV27 and TRBJ2-1; possibly TRBD2 for D (5 bases). With 3 bases removed from V and 7 bases from J, the gap between germline ends came to 16 bases. CDR3 length: 15 amino acids. Germline V lookup: CDR1 MNHEY, CDR2 SMNVEV (reference sequence). The CDR3 sequence: CASSFVGQRTNEQFF. As DNA, the CDR3 is TGTGCCAGCAGTTTTGTTGGTCAGAGGACTAATGAGCAGTTCTTC.